This TCR beta chain is from a study of blood T cells in healthy people across ages. Study-wide points: Versus aged donors, long-lived donors had higher diversity and more naive CD4+ cells.

J lost 5 bases, V lost 3 bases, and 3 bases had no gene match. This CDR3 comprises 13 residues. CDR1 and CDR2 (germline): LGHNA, YSLEER. About this clonotype: Its target is not known.

A second about 6 to 12 cycle PCR used barcoded and J-beta primers. MiXCR, applied by TCRdb to the 5' RACE reads, yields one record per CDR3 protein. The data contain 800,000 to 900,000 distinct CDR3 sequences, about 59% of them singletons. Sequences were obtained from blood. The gene calls are TRBV4-3 and TRBJ1-1; 7 bases fit TRBD1. This receptor was identified in a man younger than 40 in good health. The CDR3 bases are TGCGCCAGCAGCCACGACAGGGTTACTGAAGCTTTCTTT. Translating it yields CASSHDRVTEAFF.